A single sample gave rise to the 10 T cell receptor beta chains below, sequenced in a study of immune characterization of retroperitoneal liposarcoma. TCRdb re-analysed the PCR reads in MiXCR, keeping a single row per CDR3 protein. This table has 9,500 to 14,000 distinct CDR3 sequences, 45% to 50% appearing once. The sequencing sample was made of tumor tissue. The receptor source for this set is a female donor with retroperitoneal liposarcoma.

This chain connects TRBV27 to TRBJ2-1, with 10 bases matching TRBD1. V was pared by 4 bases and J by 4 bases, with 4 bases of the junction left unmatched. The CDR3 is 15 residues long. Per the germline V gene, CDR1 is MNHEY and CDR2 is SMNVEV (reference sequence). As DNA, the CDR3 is TGTGCCAGCAGTTCGCCGGGACAGGGGTACAATGAGCAGTTCTTC. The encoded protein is CASSSPGQGYNEQFF.

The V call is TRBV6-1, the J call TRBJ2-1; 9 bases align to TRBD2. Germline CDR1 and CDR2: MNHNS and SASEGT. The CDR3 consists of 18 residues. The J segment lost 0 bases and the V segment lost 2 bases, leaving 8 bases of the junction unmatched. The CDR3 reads CASSEQPPAGGSYNEQFF. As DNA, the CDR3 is TGTGCCAGCAGTGAACAACCTCCAGCGGGGGGCTCCTACAATGAGCAGTTCTTC.

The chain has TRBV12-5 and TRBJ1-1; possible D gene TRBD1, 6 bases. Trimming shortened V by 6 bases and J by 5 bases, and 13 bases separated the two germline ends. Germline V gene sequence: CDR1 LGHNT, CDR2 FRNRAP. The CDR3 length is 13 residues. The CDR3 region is CASGRNQGTEAFF. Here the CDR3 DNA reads TGTGCTAGTGGCCGTAATCAGGGGACTGAAGCTTTCTTT.

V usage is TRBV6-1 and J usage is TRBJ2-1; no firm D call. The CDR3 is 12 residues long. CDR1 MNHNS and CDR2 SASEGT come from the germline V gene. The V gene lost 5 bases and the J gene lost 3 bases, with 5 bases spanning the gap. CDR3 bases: TGTGCCAGCAGTTCTCTCTACAATGAGCAGTTCTTC. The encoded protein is CASSSLYNEQFF.

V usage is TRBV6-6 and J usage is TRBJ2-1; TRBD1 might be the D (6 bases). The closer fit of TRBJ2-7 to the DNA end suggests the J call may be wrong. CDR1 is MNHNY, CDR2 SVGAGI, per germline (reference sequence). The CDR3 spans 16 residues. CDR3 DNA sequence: TGTGCCAGCAGTCCCCGATCTCTTACAGGGACCTACGAGCAGTACTTC. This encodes CASSPRSLTGTYEQYF.

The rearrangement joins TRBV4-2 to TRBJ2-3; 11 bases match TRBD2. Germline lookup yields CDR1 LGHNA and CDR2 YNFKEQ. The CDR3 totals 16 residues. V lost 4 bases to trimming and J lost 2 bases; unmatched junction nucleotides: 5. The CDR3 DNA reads TGTGCCAGCAGCCTCCTAGCGGGGGGCCTCACAGATACGCAGTATTTT. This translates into CASSLLAGGLTDTQYF.

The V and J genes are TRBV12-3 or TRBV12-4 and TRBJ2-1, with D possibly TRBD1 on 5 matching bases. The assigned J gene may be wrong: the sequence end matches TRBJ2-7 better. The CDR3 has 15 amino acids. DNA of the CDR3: TGTGCCAGCAGTTTCTTAAGGCAGGGAAACAATGAGCAGTACTTC. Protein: CASSFLRQGNNEQYF.

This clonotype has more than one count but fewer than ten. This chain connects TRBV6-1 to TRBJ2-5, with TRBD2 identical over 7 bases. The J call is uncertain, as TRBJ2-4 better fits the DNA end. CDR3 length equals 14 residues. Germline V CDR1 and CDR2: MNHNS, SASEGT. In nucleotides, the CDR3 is TGTGCCAGCAGTGGAGGGACTAAGGTGAACATTCAGTACTTC. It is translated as CASSGGTKVNIQYF.

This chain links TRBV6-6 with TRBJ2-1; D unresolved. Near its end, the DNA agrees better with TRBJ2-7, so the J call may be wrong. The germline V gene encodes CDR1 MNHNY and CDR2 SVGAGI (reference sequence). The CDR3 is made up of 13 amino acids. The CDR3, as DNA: TGTGCCAGCAGTTACTCGGGGTGGTACGAGCAGTACTTC. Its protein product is CASSYSGWYEQYF.

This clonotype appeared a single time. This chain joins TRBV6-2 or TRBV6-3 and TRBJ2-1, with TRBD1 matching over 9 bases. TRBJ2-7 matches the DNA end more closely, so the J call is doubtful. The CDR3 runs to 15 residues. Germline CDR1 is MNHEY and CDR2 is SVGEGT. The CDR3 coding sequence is TGTGCCAGCAGTTACGGGACAGGGTCCTACAATGAGCAGTACTTC. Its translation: CASSYGTGSYNEQYF.